The sample holds a few counts of the clone carrying this TCR beta chain. Antigen specificity is unknown. The data were obtained in a study of T cell repertoires in ileal Crohn's disease. Study as a whole: All patients had surgery for stricturing (approximately 60%) or penetrating (around 40%) disease. About half of patients got postoperative therapy: approximately twelve thiopurines, over 15 anti-TNF. General study findings and limits: Every patient over 26.8% clonality showed endoscopic recurrence. Compared with non-smokers, active smokers at surgery showed more clonal expansions.

V shed 7 bases and J 6 bases; nucleotides not matched to a gene: 17. Germline-derived CDR1 and CDR2 are LNHDA and SQIVND (reference sequence). The length of the CDR3 is 16 residues. Sequencing was performed with immunoSEQ multiplex PCR; in TCRdb, only in-frame clones are kept and a portion is missing. The table includes approximately 15,000 clones, around three quarters detected once. The rearrangement uses TRBV19 and TRBJ1-2, with 7 positions matching TRBD1. Sequencing was carried out using ileal tissue. This clonotype was obtained from an adult with Crohn's disease. CDR3 sequence (DNA): TGTGCCAGTACCGAAGATGGGGTACCAGGGGGGAATGGCTACACCTTC. It is translated as CASTEDGVPGGNGYTF.